These T cell receptor beta chains were read from a single sample in a study of blood T cell repertoires in COVID-19. Sequencing used immunoSEQ multiplex PCR; TCRdb keeps in-frame clones, though not all of them. The profile shows about 94,000 clones, about 80% of them singletons. The source material was peripheral blood. The source is a woman at least 80 years old with acute or convalescent COVID-19. Both conserved end residues are part of each CDR3. The D gene is left open where the match is weak. Clone size is stated in some rows and not others, as once, few, many or a class when expanded.

V gene: TRBV5-1; clone size: few; J gene: TRBJ2-3; D gene: TRBD2; CDR3 length: 15; CDR3 protein: CASSLAGTSADTQYF; CDR3 DNA: TGCGCCAGCAGCTTGGCGGGGACTAGCGCAGATACGCAGTATTTT
V gene: TRBV6-1; clone size: few; J gene: TRBJ2-4; D gene: TRBD2; CDR3 length: 17; CDR3 protein: CASSEGLAGGLLNIQYF; CDR3 DNA: TGTGCCAGCAGTGAGGGACTAGCGGGGGGGCTTCTAAACATTCAGTACTTC
V gene: TRBV11-2; clone size: once; J gene: TRBJ1-6; D gene: -; CDR3 length: 15; CDR3 protein: CASRGQGSYNSPLHF; CDR3 DNA: TGTGCCAGCAGGGGGCAGGGCTCCTATAATTCACCCCTCCACTTT
V gene: TRBV6-5; clone size: -; J gene: TRBJ2-7; D gene: -; CDR3 length: 15; CDR3 protein: CASSFQGRASYEQYF; CDR3 DNA: TGTGCCAGCAGCTTCCAGGGGAGAGCGTCCTACGAGCAGTACTTC
V gene: TRBV5-1; clone size: -; J gene: TRBJ1-2; D gene: -; CDR3 length: 13; CDR3 protein: CASSSNGDYGYTF; CDR3 DNA: TGCGCCAGCAGCTCGAACGGGGACTATGGCTACACCTTC
V gene: TRBV10-3; clone size: -; J gene: TRBJ2-5; D gene: -; CDR3 length: 13; CDR3 protein: CAAGNQADETQYF; CDR3 DNA: TGTGCCGCAGGGAATCAGGCCGATGAGACCCAGTACTTC
V gene: TRBV11-2; clone size: few; J gene: TRBJ1-2; D gene: TRBD1; CDR3 length: 15; CDR3 protein: CASSKGQAWEYGYTF; CDR3 DNA: TGTGCCAGCAGCAAAGGACAGGCTTGGGAGTATGGCTACACCTTC
V gene: TRBV7-8; clone size: -; J gene: TRBJ2-3; D gene: -; CDR3 length: 13; CDR3 protein: CASSLGSTISPYF; CDR3 DNA: TGTGCCAGCAGCTTAGGTAGCACCATCAGTCCGTATTTT
V gene: TRBV2; clone size: many; J gene: TRBJ1-5; D gene: -; CDR3 length: 15; CDR3 protein: CASSTNGPRVQPQHF; CDR3 DNA: TGTGCCAGCAGTACGAATGGCCCCCGGGTTCAGCCCCAGCATTTT
V gene: TRBV7-2; clone size: -; J gene: TRBJ2-1; D gene: TRBD2; CDR3 length: 16; CDR3 protein: CASSLEGGGAYNEQFF; CDR3 DNA: TGTGCCAGCAGCTTAGAAGGCGGGGGGGCCTACAATGAGCAGTTCTTC
V gene: TRBV18; clone size: -; J gene: TRBJ2-7; D gene: TRBD2; CDR3 length: 14; CDR3 protein: CASSPSGIAYEQYF; CDR3 DNA: TGTGCCAGCTCACCTAGCGGGATCGCCTACGAGCAGTACTTC
V gene: TRBV12-3/TRBV12-4; clone size: -; J gene: TRBJ1-5; D gene: -; CDR3 length: 13; CDR3 protein: CASSQGMGQPQHF; CDR3 DNA: TGTGCCAGCAGTCAGGGGATGGGACAGCCCCAGCATTTT
V gene: TRBV19; clone size: -; J gene: TRBJ2-5; D gene: -; CDR3 length: 15; CDR3 protein: CASSIGVADQETQYF; CDR3 DNA: TGTGCCAGTAGTATAGGGGTAGCGGACCAAGAGACCCAGTACTTC
V gene: TRBV6-6; clone size: -; J gene: TRBJ2-7; D gene: TRBD1; CDR3 length: 14; CDR3 protein: CASSTTGSSYEQYF; CDR3 DNA: TGTGCCAGCAGTACGACAGGGAGCTCCTACGAGCAGTACTTC
V gene: TRBV6-5; clone size: -; J gene: TRBJ1-2; D gene: TRBD1; CDR3 length: 13; CDR3 protein: CASRDRASYGYTF; CDR3 DNA: TGTGCCAGCCGGGACAGGGCGAGCTATGGCTACACCTTC
V gene: TRBV7-9; clone size: -; J gene: TRBJ1-2; D gene: TRBD1; CDR3 length: 13; CDR3 protein: CASSWGQPHGYTF; CDR3 DNA: TGTGCCAGCAGCTGGGGACAGCCGCATGGCTACACCTTC
V gene: TRBV18; clone size: -; J gene: TRBJ2-4; D gene: -; CDR3 length: 17; CDR3 protein: CASSPPGAGGVKNIQYF; CDR3 DNA: TGTGCCAGCTCACCACCGGGAGCCGGCGGGGTCAAAAACATTCAGTACTTC
V gene: TRBV5-1; clone size: -; J gene: TRBJ2-1; D gene: TRBD2; CDR3 length: 19; CDR3 protein: CASSPLAGGPPAEYNEQFF; CDR3 DNA: TGCGCCAGCAGCCCGCTAGCGGGAGGGCCCCCTGCGGAATACAATGAGCAGTTCTTC
V gene: TRBV18; clone size: -; J gene: TRBJ1-1; D gene: TRBD1; CDR3 length: 16; CDR3 protein: CASSARTGGGRTEAFF; CDR3 DNA: TGTGCCAGCTCAGCCCGGACAGGGGGCGGGAGGACTGAAGCTTTCTTT
V gene: TRBV4-1; clone size: -; J gene: TRBJ1-4; D gene: TRBD1; CDR3 length: 17; CDR3 protein: CASSPVQGISANEKLFF; CDR3 DNA: TGCGCCAGCAGCCCCGTACAGGGGATTTCAGCTAATGAAAAACTGTTTTTT
V gene: TRBV2; clone size: once; J gene: TRBJ2-7; D gene: TRBD2; CDR3 length: 14; CDR3 protein: CASTRLAGNYEQYF; CDR3 DNA: TGTGCCAGCACTCGACTAGCGGGAAACTACGAGCAGTACTTC
V gene: TRBV12-3/TRBV12-4; clone size: -; J gene: TRBJ1-2; D gene: TRBD1; CDR3 length: 12; CDR3 protein: CASLDRGYGYTF; CDR3 DNA: TGTGCCAGCCTTGACAGGGGCTATGGCTACACCTTC
V gene: TRBV5-6; clone size: once; J gene: TRBJ2-7; D gene: -; CDR3 length: 15; CDR3 protein: CASSLSPQGTYEQYF; CDR3 DNA: TGTGCCAGCAGCTTATCTCCCCAGGGGACCTACGAGCAGTACTTC
V gene: TRBV7-6; clone size: -; J gene: TRBJ1-1; D gene: -; CDR3 length: 12; CDR3 protein: CASSRTGYDSFF; CDR3 DNA: TGTGCCAGCAGTCGAACAGGTTACGACTCTTTCTTT
V gene: TRBV4-2; clone size: -; J gene: TRBJ2-5; D gene: -; CDR3 length: 13; CDR3 protein: CASSQGLEETQYF; CDR3 DNA: TGTGCCAGCAGTCAAGGACTCGAGGAGACCCAGTACTTC
V gene: TRBV27; clone size: once; J gene: TRBJ2-1; D gene: -; CDR3 length: 13; CDR3 protein: CASSPYLFASEFF; CDR3 DNA: TGTGCCAGCAGTCCCTACCTTTTTGCCTCTGAGTTCTTC
V gene: TRBV11-2; clone size: once; J gene: TRBJ2-1; D gene: TRBD2; CDR3 length: 15; CDR3 protein: CASSFPAGENNEQFF; CDR3 DNA: TGTGCCAGCAGCTTCCCAGCGGGAGAAAACAATGAGCAGTTCTTC
V gene: TRBV7-9; clone size: few; J gene: TRBJ1-1; D gene: -; CDR3 length: 15; CDR3 protein: CASSLAWGGSTEAFF; CDR3 DNA: TGTGCCAGCAGCTTAGCGTGGGGAGGGAGTACTGAAGCTTTCTTT
V gene: TRBV19; clone size: -; J gene: TRBJ2-5; D gene: -; CDR3 length: 15; CDR3 protein: CASSNLQGREETQYF; CDR3 DNA: TGTGCCAGTAGTAATTTGCAGGGGCGAGAAGAGACCCAGTACTTC
V gene: TRBV27; clone size: -; J gene: TRBJ1-1; D gene: -; CDR3 length: 13; CDR3 protein: CASSFNRAVEAFF; CDR3 DNA: TGTGCCAGCAGTTTCAACAGGGCTGTTGAAGCTTTCTTT
V gene: TRBV11-2; clone size: -; J gene: TRBJ1-6; D gene: -; CDR3 length: 13; CDR3 protein: CASSLSYNSPLHF; CDR3 DNA: TGTGCCAGCAGCCTATCCTATAATTCACCCCTCCACTTT
V gene: TRBV3-1/TRBV3-2; clone size: -; J gene: TRBJ1-5; D gene: -; CDR3 length: 13; CDR3 protein: CASSHLQNQPQHF; CDR3 DNA: TGTGCCAGCAGCCACCTACAGAATCAGCCCCAGCATTTT
V gene: TRBV18; clone size: -; J gene: TRBJ1-1; D gene: TRBD1; CDR3 length: 13; CDR3 protein: CASSPDRGTEAFF; CDR3 DNA: TGTGCCAGCTCACCCGACAGGGGCACTGAAGCTTTCTTT
V gene: TRBV7-2; clone size: -; J gene: TRBJ2-7; D gene: -; CDR3 length: 14; CDR3 protein: CASSLARGAYEQYF; CDR3 DNA: TGTGCCAGCAGCCTTGCCCGGGGTGCCTACGAGCAGTACTTC
V gene: TRBV15; clone size: -; J gene: TRBJ1-6; D gene: -; CDR3 length: 16; CDR3 protein: CATSRDFQGRNSPLHF; CDR3 DNA: TGTGCCACCAGCAGAGATTTTCAGGGGCGTAACTCACCCCTCCACTTT
V gene: TRBV30; clone size: -; J gene: TRBJ2-1; D gene: -; CDR3 length: 13; CDR3 protein: CAREGQGLNEQFF; CDR3 DNA: TGTGCCCGGGAGGGACAGGGCCTGAATGAGCAGTTCTTC
V gene: TRBV19; clone size: -; J gene: TRBJ2-1; D gene: TRBD2; CDR3 length: 15; CDR3 protein: CASSGLAGGYNEQFF; CDR3 DNA: TGTGCCAGTAGTGGACTAGCGGGGGGGTACAATGAGCAGTTCTTC
V gene: TRBV2; clone size: -; J gene: TRBJ1-1; D gene: -; CDR3 length: 13; CDR3 protein: CASRLDTYTEAFF; CDR3 DNA: TGTGCCAGCAGACTGGACACCTACACTGAAGCTTTCTTT
V gene: TRBV3-1/TRBV3-2; clone size: -; J gene: TRBJ1-2; D gene: -; CDR3 length: 13; CDR3 protein: CASSQVPRDGYTF; CDR3 DNA: TGTGCCAGCAGCCAAGTCCCAAGAGATGGCTACACCTTC
V gene: TRBV3-1/TRBV3-2; clone size: -; J gene: TRBJ2-3; D gene: -; CDR3 length: 16; CDR3 protein: CASRQQGLSSTDTQYF; CDR3 DNA: TGTGCCAGCAGACAGCAGGGGTTAAGTAGCACAGATACGCAGTATTTT
V gene: TRBV5-4; clone size: -; J gene: TRBJ2-1; D gene: TRBD2; CDR3 length: 16; CDR3 protein: CASSFYVPGGLLKQFF; CDR3 DNA: TGTGCCAGCAGCTTCTACGTGCCGGGGGGGCTACTTAAGCAGTTCTTC
V gene: TRBV9; clone size: once; J gene: TRBJ1-5; D gene: TRBD1; CDR3 length: 16; CDR3 protein: CASSVGPGGRNQPQHF; CDR3 DNA: TGTGCCAGCAGCGTAGGACCAGGGGGCCGCAATCAGCCCCAGCATTTT
V gene: TRBV5-6; clone size: -; J gene: TRBJ2-2; D gene: -; CDR3 length: 13; CDR3 protein: CASSLGPLGELFF; CDR3 DNA: TGTGCCAGCAGCTTGGGGCCGCTCGGGGAGCTGTTTTTT
V gene: TRBV7-9; clone size: -; J gene: TRBJ2-7; D gene: -; CDR3 length: 12; CDR3 protein: CASSGDVYEQYF; CDR3 DNA: TGTGCCAGCTCAGGGGACGTCTACGAGCAGTACTTC
V gene: TRBV10-3; clone size: -; J gene: TRBJ2-3; D gene: TRBD2; CDR3 length: 15; CDR3 protein: CAISEGAGGKDTQYF; CDR3 DNA: TGTGCCATCAGTGAGGGAGCGGGGGGTAAGGATACGCAGTATTTT
V gene: TRBV20-1; clone size: -; J gene: TRBJ1-1; D gene: -; CDR3 length: 11; CDR3 protein: CSAPGATEAFF; CDR3 DNA: TGCAGTGCCCCAGGGGCCACTGAAGCTTTCTTT
V gene: TRBV5-1; clone size: -; J gene: TRBJ2-7; D gene: TRBD1; CDR3 length: 16; CDR3 protein: CASSPTDGTGAYEQYF; CDR3 DNA: TGCGCCAGCAGCCCTACGGACGGGACAGGGGCCTACGAGCAGTACTTC
V gene: TRBV10-3; clone size: -; J gene: TRBJ2-7; D gene: TRBD1; CDR3 length: 13; CDR3 protein: CAMGTGGVYEQYF; CDR3 DNA: TGTGCCATGGGGACAGGGGGTGTCTACGAGCAGTACTTC
V gene: TRBV29-1; clone size: -; J gene: TRBJ2-7; D gene: -; CDR3 length: 13; CDR3 protein: CSALTVKSYEQYF; CDR3 DNA: TGCAGCGCCCTGACAGTGAAATCCTACGAGCAGTACTTC
V gene: TRBV18; clone size: -; J gene: TRBJ2-1; D gene: -; CDR3 length: 14; CDR3 protein: CASSPQFNRDGQFF; CDR3 DNA: TGTGCCAGCTCACCACAGTTTAACAGGGATGGGCAGTTCTTC
V gene: TRBV4-1; clone size: -; J gene: TRBJ2-3; D gene: -; CDR3 length: 14; CDR3 protein: CASSQWEFTDTQYF; CDR3 DNA: TGCGCCAGCAGCCAATGGGAGTTCACAGATACGCAGTATTTT
V gene: TRBV6-5; clone size: -; J gene: TRBJ1-5; D gene: -; CDR3 length: 13; CDR3 protein: CASSSLRDQPQHF; CDR3 DNA: TGTGCCAGCAGTTCATTGAGGGATCAGCCCCAGCATTTT
V gene: TRBV30; clone size: -; J gene: TRBJ2-3; D gene: TRBD2; CDR3 length: 16; CDR3 protein: CAWSRGLAGLTDTQYF; CDR3 DNA: TGTGCCTGGAGTCGGGGACTAGCGGGACTCACAGATACGCAGTATTTT
V gene: TRBV9; clone size: many; J gene: TRBJ2-1; D gene: -; CDR3 length: 14; CDR3 protein: CASSERRTYNEQFF; CDR3 DNA: TGTGCCAGCAGCGAGCGGAGGACCTACAATGAGCAGTTCTTC
V gene: TRBV21-1; clone size: few; J gene: TRBJ2-2; D gene: -; CDR3 length: 15; CDR3 protein: CASSKGWELAGELFF; CDR3 DNA: TGTGCCAGCAGCAAAGGGTGGGAACTAGCCGGGGAGCTGTTTTTT
V gene: TRBV3-1/TRBV3-2; clone size: -; J gene: TRBJ2-5; D gene: TRBD1; CDR3 length: 16; CDR3 protein: CASSQDSGTGWETQYF; CDR3 DNA: TGTGCCAGCAGCCAAGATTCGGGGACAGGGTGGGAGACCCAGTACTTC
V gene: TRBV29-1; clone size: once; J gene: TRBJ1-1; D gene: -; CDR3 length: 13; CDR3 protein: CSARRGAGTEAFF; CDR3 DNA: TGCAGCGCAAGGCGGGGGGCTGGGACTGAAGCTTTCTTT
V gene: TRBV19; clone size: -; J gene: TRBJ1-2; D gene: -; CDR3 length: 13; CDR3 protein: CASSIWQSYGYTF; CDR3 DNA: TGTGCCAGTAGTATTTGGCAGTCGTATGGCTACACCTTC